This passage covers 8 T cell receptor beta chains from one sample sequenced in a study of blood T cell repertoires in COVID-19 (dated by TCRdb to about 2020). The method was the immunoSEQ multiplex PCR assay. TCRdb limited this immuneACCESS table to in-frame rearrangements with V and J called. A share of clones is missing; checked studies link under half to unresolved V genes, and the rest is unexplained. A total of roughly 200,000 clones appear in this sample, around 80% of them only once. Around 5.1% of the sample is in the top ten clones. Sample: peripheral blood. Receptors originate from a woman aged 70 to 79 with acute or convalescent COVID-19.

The chain combines TRBV5-1 with TRBJ2-2; 9 bases align to TRBD2. Per the germline V gene, CDR1 is SGHRS and CDR2 is YFSETQ. This CDR3 region has 18 residues. V dropped 4 bases and J dropped 6; count of bases not matched to a gene: 16. CDR3 DNA sequence: TGCGCCAGCAGCCCGCCCGGGGTAGCGGGAGTCGGGGCCGGGGAGCTGTTTTTT. Translated: CASSPPGVAGVGAGELFF.

This chain links TRBV7-3 with TRBJ2-2; 7 bases match TRBD2. The J segment lost 2 bases and the V segment lost 4 bases, leaving 7 bases of the junction unmatched. The germline gives CDR1 SGHTA, CDR2 FQGTGA. This CDR3 is built from 16 residues. CDR3 amino acids: CASSWMGGTNTGELFF. The CDR3 coding sequence is TGTGCCAGCAGCTGGATGGGAGGGACTAACACCGGGGAGCTGTTTTTT.

This chain connects TRBV27 to TRBJ2-7; 15 positions match TRBD2. The CDR3 contains 16 residues. CDR1 is MNHEY and CDR2 is SMNVEV in the germline V gene (reference sequence). With 2 bases clipped from V and 3 bases from J, the junction kept 2 bases outside the gene matches. The CDR3 sequence: CASSLAGLAGGYEQYF. CDR3 coding DNA: TGTGCCAGCAGTTTAGCGGGACTAGCGGGAGGCTACGAGCAGTACTTC.

V is TRBV18 and J is TRBJ2-3, with D possibly TRBD2 on 5 matching bases. V was cut by 1 base and J by 0 bases, with 11 bases left in between. CDR3 length: 16 amino acids. The V gene's germline CDR1 is KGHSH and CDR2 LQKENI. The CDR3 nucleotides read TGTGCCAGCTCACCACTCATCGGGGTTAGCACAGATACGCAGTATTTT. Protein sequence: CASSPLIGVSTDTQYF.

This CDR3 is CASSEASYGRTDTQYF. The CDR3 nucleotides read TGTGCCAGCAGTGAAGCGAGTTACGGGAGGACAGATACGCAGTATTTT. The chain carries TRBV2 and TRBJ2-3, with TRBD2 matching over 7 bases. V trimming: 0 bases; J trimming: 3 bases; junction bases outside the gene matches: 6. The CDR3 contains 16 residues. CDR1 is SNHLY and CDR2 is FYNNEI in the germline V gene. The full variable domain, with the rest looked up from reference TRBV2 and TRBJ2-3, is EPEVTQTPSHQVTQMGQEVILRCVPISNHLYFYWYRQILGQKVEFLVSFYNNEISEKSEIFDDQFSVERPDGSNFTLKIRSTKLEDSAMYFCASSEASYGRTDTQYFGPGTRLTVL.

The chain is built from TRBV2 and TRBJ1-5; D is perhaps TRBD1 (6 bases). The CDR3 has 14 residues. CDR1 is SNHLY, CDR2 FYNNEI, per germline. V was pared by 3 bases and J by 3 bases, with 9 bases between. CDR3 nucleotide sequence: TGTGCCAGCAGTGACGACAGGTTCAATCAGCCCCAGCATTTT. This codes for CASSDDRFNQPQHF. Full variable domain (missing parts from reference TRBV2 and TRBJ1-5): EPEVTQTPSHQVTQMGQEVILRCVPISNHLYFYWYRQILGQKVEFLVSFYNNEISEKSEIFDDQFSVERPDGSNFTLKIRSTKLEDSAMYFCASSDDRFNQPQHFGDGTRLSIL.

The V call is TRBV2, the J call TRBJ2-1; 7 bases fit TRBD2. The germline V gene has CDR1 SNHLY and CDR2 FYNNEI. CDR3 size: 17 residues. The trim removed 3 bases at V and 3 bases at J, leaving 11 bases unmatched. The CDR3 is CASSDGGAGEVYNEQFF. CDR3 in DNA: TGTGCCAGCAGTGATGGAGGCGCGGGAGAGGTCTACAATGAGCAGTTCTTC.

CDR3 in amino acids: CASRITPPNSPLHF. The DNA for the CDR3 is TGTGCCAGCAGAATAACACCCCCCAATTCACCCCTCCACTTT. V gene TRBV2 combines with J gene TRBJ1-6; no clear D. The CDR3 runs 14 residues. Per germline, CDR1 SNHLY and CDR2 FYNNEI. Trimming pared 6 bases from V and 7 bases from J, leaving 13 bases between.